The rows below give T cell receptor beta chains drawn from one sample of a study of blood T cell repertoires in COVID-19. Sequencing was performed with immunoSEQ multiplex PCR; in TCRdb, only in-frame clones are kept and a portion is missing. The sample lists about 68,000 clones; 65% to 90% were seen once. The sequenced sample was peripheral blood. Every receptor here comes from a man aged 50-60 years with acute or convalescent COVID-19. CDR3s include the opening cysteine and the closing phenylalanine or tryptophan. The D gene is left open where the match is weak. Clone size appears in some rows only: once, few, many, or a class for an expanded clone.

abundance: NA
v_gene: TRBV2
j_gene: TRBJ1-5
d_gene: NA
CDR3aa: CASGEAPLGNQPQHF
CDR3nt: TGTGCCAGCGGGGAGGCGCCGTTGGGCAATCAGCCCCAGCATTTT

abundance: NA
v_gene: TRBV5-3
j_gene: TRBJ2-3
d_gene: NA
CDR3aa: CARSFCGAYTQYF
CDR3nt: TGTGCCAGAAGCTTTTGCGGGGCGTATACGCAGTATTTT

abundance: NA
v_gene: TRBV12-3/TRBV12-4
j_gene: TRBJ2-5
d_gene: NA
CDR3aa: CASSFSGQETQYF
CDR3nt: TGTGCCAGCAGTTTTAGCGGCCAAGAGACCCAGTACTTC

abundance: NA
v_gene: TRBV7-2
j_gene: TRBJ2-2
d_gene: NA
CDR3aa: CASSLPGGELFF
CDR3nt: TGTGCCAGCAGCTTACCCGGCGGGGAGCTGTTTTTT

abundance: NA
v_gene: TRBV6-5
j_gene: TRBJ2-5
d_gene: TRBD2
CDR3aa: CASGRGERETQYF
CDR3nt: TGTGCCAGCGGTCGGGGGGAACGGGAGACCCAGTACTTC

abundance: NA
v_gene: TRBV6-5
j_gene: TRBJ2-4
d_gene: NA
CDR3aa: CASSSGIAKNIQYF
CDR3nt: TGTGCCAGCAGCAGTGGTATTGCCAAAAACATTCAGTACTTC

abundance: NA
v_gene: TRBV11-2
j_gene: TRBJ2-7
d_gene: TRBD2
CDR3aa: CASSPRTSDPYEQYF
CDR3nt: TGTGCCAGCAGCCCCCGGACTAGCGACCCCTACGAGCAGTACTTC

abundance: NA
v_gene: TRBV14
j_gene: TRBJ2-2
d_gene: NA
CDR3aa: CASSQVSQGTGELFF
CDR3nt: TGTGCCAGCAGCCAAGTGTCCCAGGGGACCGGGGAGCTGTTTTTT

abundance: NA
v_gene: TRBV7-2
j_gene: TRBJ1-5
d_gene: NA
CDR3aa: CASSHQGSGNQPQHF
CDR3nt: TGTGCCAGCAGCCATCAGGGGTCAGGCAATCAGCCCCAGCATTTT

abundance: NA
v_gene: TRBV12-5
j_gene: TRBJ2-7
d_gene: NA
CDR3aa: CASGLRTPGNDSYEQYF
CDR3nt: TGTGCTAGTGGTTTAAGGACTCCTGGAAACGACTCCTACGAGCAGTACTTC

abundance: NA
v_gene: TRBV6-1
j_gene: TRBJ1-1
d_gene: NA
CDR3aa: CASSDSGVTGGPEAFF
CDR3nt: TGTGCCAGCAGTGATTCCGGGGTGACAGGCGGCCCTGAAGCTTTCTTT

abundance: NA
v_gene: TRBV5-1
j_gene: TRBJ1-4
d_gene: TRBD1
CDR3aa: CASSADRGIRSNEKLFF
CDR3nt: TGCGCCAGCAGCGCTGACAGGGGTATTCGGTCTAATGAAAAACTGTTTTTT

abundance: NA
v_gene: TRBV9
j_gene: TRBJ2-3
d_gene: TRBD2
CDR3aa: CASSPKAGTSGVVTDTQYF
CDR3nt: TGTGCCAGCAGTCCTAAAGCCGGGACTAGCGGGGTGGTCACAGATACGCAGTATTTT

abundance: NA
v_gene: TRBV6-2/TRBV6-3
j_gene: TRBJ1-2
d_gene: NA
CDR3aa: CASSYVVPQGRHGYTF
CDR3nt: TGTGCCAGCAGTTACGTAGTCCCTCAGGGTCGGCATGGCTACACCTTC

abundance: NA
v_gene: TRBV11-2
j_gene: TRBJ2-3
d_gene: TRBD2
CDR3aa: CASSPYSGRLGTDTQYF
CDR3nt: TGTGCCAGCAGCCCCTATAGCGGGAGGTTAGGAACAGATACGCAGTATTTT

abundance: NA
v_gene: TRBV12-3/TRBV12-4
j_gene: TRBJ2-3
d_gene: NA
CDR3aa: CASSFFPDTQYF
CDR3nt: TGTGCCAGCAGTTTCTTCCCAGATACGCAGTATTTT

abundance: NA
v_gene: TRBV6-5
j_gene: TRBJ1-1
d_gene: NA
CDR3aa: CASRNSDKPNTEAFF
CDR3nt: TGTGCCAGCAGGAACTCCGACAAGCCGAACACTGAAGCTTTCTTT

abundance: once
v_gene: TRBV24-1
j_gene: TRBJ2-7
d_gene: TRBD2
CDR3aa: CATSDNLGGAVDEQYF
CDR3nt: TGTGCCACCAGTGACAACCTCGGGGGGGCAGTGGACGAGCAGTACTTC

abundance: few
v_gene: TRBV6-5
j_gene: TRBJ1-2
d_gene: NA
CDR3aa: CASSLGLSYGYTF
CDR3nt: TGTGCCAGCAGCCTGGGACTGTCCTATGGCTACACCTTC

abundance: few
v_gene: TRBV6-5
j_gene: TRBJ1-3
d_gene: TRBD1
CDR3aa: CASSRDSSWGNTIYF
CDR3nt: TGTGCCAGCAGCCGGGACAGTTCTTGGGGAAACACCATATATTTT

abundance: NA
v_gene: TRBV3-1/TRBV3-2
j_gene: TRBJ2-5
d_gene: NA
CDR3aa: CASSLNPVETQYF
CDR3nt: TGTGCCAGCAGCCTCAACCCGGTTGAGACCCAGTACTTC

abundance: few
v_gene: TRBV3-1/TRBV3-2
j_gene: TRBJ1-1
d_gene: NA
CDR3aa: CASSRGLMNTEAFF
CDR3nt: TGTGCCAGCAGTCGGGGACTGATGAACACTGAAGCTTTCTTT

abundance: NA
v_gene: TRBV10-1
j_gene: TRBJ2-7
d_gene: TRBD1
CDR3aa: CASSSGTGGFYEQYF
CDR3nt: TGCGCCAGCAGTTCCGGGACAGGGGGTTTCTACGAGCAGTACTTC

abundance: once
v_gene: TRBV28
j_gene: TRBJ1-1
d_gene: NA
CDR3aa: CASSFPERTTEAFF
CDR3nt: TGTGCCAGCAGTTTCCCTGAGCGGACCACTGAAGCTTTCTTT

abundance: NA
v_gene: TRBV2
j_gene: TRBJ2-1
d_gene: TRBD2
CDR3aa: CASSKTSGVGEQFF
CDR3nt: TGTGCCAGCAGCAAGACTAGCGGGGTGGGGGAGCAGTTCTTC

abundance: NA
v_gene: TRBV15
j_gene: TRBJ2-1
d_gene: NA
CDR3aa: CATSRDAVLSNEQFF
CDR3nt: TGTGCCACCAGCAGAGACGCAGTGTTGTCCAATGAGCAGTTCTTC

abundance: NA
v_gene: TRBV2
j_gene: TRBJ2-1
d_gene: TRBD2
CDR3aa: CASSRLAGALEVNEQFF
CDR3nt: TGTGCCAGCAGTAGGCTAGCGGGGGCCCTAGAAGTGAATGAGCAGTTCTTC

abundance: NA
v_gene: TRBV2
j_gene: TRBJ2-7
d_gene: TRBD2
CDR3aa: CASLRLAGPESYEQYF
CDR3nt: TGTGCCAGCCTTCGACTAGCGGGGCCCGAGTCCTACGAGCAGTACTTC

abundance: NA
v_gene: TRBV14
j_gene: TRBJ1-1
d_gene: TRBD1
CDR3aa: CASSQGQGRNTEAFF
CDR3nt: TGTGCCAGCAGCCAAGGACAGGGGAGGAACACTGAAGCTTTCTTT

abundance: NA
v_gene: TRBV12-5
j_gene: TRBJ2-5
d_gene: NA
CDR3aa: CASGQAVQETQYF
CDR3nt: TGTGCTAGTGGACAAGCGGTCCAAGAGACCCAGTACTTC

abundance: NA
v_gene: TRBV29-1
j_gene: TRBJ2-1
d_gene: NA
CDR3aa: CSVTSGTGYNEQFF
CDR3nt: TGCAGCGTTACTTCTGGCACGGGCTACAATGAGCAGTTCTTC

abundance: NA
v_gene: TRBV7-6
j_gene: TRBJ2-7
d_gene: NA
CDR3aa: CASSSDRTNYEQYF
CDR3nt: TGTGCCAGCAGCTCGGACAGGACTAACTACGAGCAGTACTTC

abundance: NA
v_gene: TRBV5-1
j_gene: TRBJ2-3
d_gene: TRBD2
CDR3aa: CASSHGGDTQYF
CDR3nt: TGCGCCAGCAGCCACGGGGGGGATACGCAGTATTTT

abundance: NA
v_gene: TRBV4-2
j_gene: TRBJ2-5
d_gene: NA
CDR3aa: CASSQDPDKTQYF
CDR3nt: TGTGCCAGCAGCCAAGATCCAGATAAGACCCAGTACTTC

abundance: NA
v_gene: TRBV10-2
j_gene: TRBJ2-3
d_gene: TRBD2
CDR3aa: CASNPGLAGSVTDTQYF
CDR3nt: TGCGCCAGCAACCCGGGACTAGCGGGGAGTGTCACAGATACGCAGTATTTT

abundance: NA
v_gene: TRBV2
j_gene: TRBJ1-1
d_gene: NA
CDR3aa: CASSEMKGIWTPNTEAFF
CDR3nt: TGTGCCAGCAGTGAAATGAAAGGTATCTGGACACCGAACACTGAAGCTTTCTTT

abundance: NA
v_gene: TRBV6-5
j_gene: TRBJ2-7
d_gene: TRBD2
CDR3aa: CASSTHSGGSYEQYF
CDR3nt: TGTGCCAGCAGTACCCACTCCGGGGGGTCCTACGAGCAGTACTTC

abundance: NA
v_gene: TRBV2
j_gene: TRBJ2-1
d_gene: TRBD2
CDR3aa: CASSERGTSSYNEQFF
CDR3nt: TGTGCCAGCAGTGAGCGTGGGACTAGCTCCTACAATGAGCAGTTCTTC

abundance: NA
v_gene: TRBV2
j_gene: TRBJ1-5
d_gene: TRBD1
CDR3aa: CASRHGTGADNQPQHF
CDR3nt: TGTGCCAGCAGGCACGGGACAGGGGCTGACAATCAGCCCCAGCATTTT

abundance: once
v_gene: TRBV11-2
j_gene: TRBJ2-7
d_gene: NA
CDR3aa: CASSLVPGEQYF
CDR3nt: TGTGCCAGCAGCTTAGTCCCGGGGGAGCAGTACTTC

abundance: NA
v_gene: TRBV3-1/TRBV3-2
j_gene: TRBJ2-2
d_gene: TRBD2
CDR3aa: CASSPTSGLEGSGELFF
CDR3nt: TGTGCCAGCAGTCCCACTAGCGGTCTAGAAGGTAGCGGGGAGCTGTTTTTT

abundance: NA
v_gene: TRBV6-6
j_gene: TRBJ1-1
d_gene: TRBD1
CDR3aa: CASSYGDRTYEAFF
CDR3nt: TGTGCCAGCAGTTACGGGGACAGAACATATGAAGCTTTCTTT

abundance: NA
v_gene: TRBV2
j_gene: TRBJ2-5
d_gene: NA
CDR3aa: CASSRDLQETQYF
CDR3nt: TGTGCCAGCAGTAGGGACTTACAAGAGACCCAGTACTTC

abundance: NA
v_gene: TRBV25-1
j_gene: TRBJ2-5
d_gene: TRBD2
CDR3aa: CASRGGETQYF
CDR3nt: TGTGCCAGCAGGGGGGGGGAGACCCAGTACTTC

abundance: once
v_gene: TRBV3-1/TRBV3-2
j_gene: TRBJ1-6
d_gene: NA
CDR3aa: CASSSGGRSSYNSPLHF
CDR3nt: TGTGCCAGCAGCTCTGGGGGCAGGAGCTCCTATAATTCACCCCTCCACTTT

abundance: NA
v_gene: TRBV9
j_gene: TRBJ2-2
d_gene: TRBD2
CDR3aa: CASSPRASGFTGELFF
CDR3nt: TGTGCCAGCAGTCCCCGGGCTAGCGGGTTCACCGGGGAGCTGTTTTTT

abundance: NA
v_gene: TRBV11-3
j_gene: TRBJ2-1
d_gene: NA
CDR3aa: CASSLEGGFIGVRPYNEQFF
CDR3nt: TGTGCCAGCAGCTTAGAAGGGGGTTTTATAGGGGTGCGTCCCTACAATGAGCAGTTCTTC

abundance: NA
v_gene: TRBV6-6
j_gene: TRBJ1-3
d_gene: TRBD1
CDR3aa: CASRGQGTGSGNTIYF
CDR3nt: TGTGCCAGCAGAGGACAGGGAACTGGTTCTGGAAACACCATATATTTT

abundance: NA
v_gene: TRBV6-5
j_gene: TRBJ1-4
d_gene: NA
CDR3aa: CASSYSRTAKEKLFF
CDR3nt: TGTGCCAGCAGTTACTCTAGGACAGCAAAAGAAAAACTGTTTTTT

abundance: NA
v_gene: TRBV2
j_gene: TRBJ1-6
d_gene: NA
CDR3aa: CASSGTPSSYNSPLHF
CDR3nt: TGTGCCTCATCCGGGACACCGAGCTCCTATAATTCACCCCTCCACTTT

abundance: NA
v_gene: TRBV29-1
j_gene: TRBJ1-1
d_gene: TRBD1
CDR3aa: CSVVAGGTTEAFF
CDR3nt: TGCAGCGTTGTAGCAGGGGGCACCACTGAAGCTTTCTTT

abundance: NA
v_gene: TRBV10-3
j_gene: TRBJ1-2
d_gene: TRBD1
CDR3aa: CAISESMGTGIGYTF
CDR3nt: TGTGCCATCAGTGAGTCGATGGGGACAGGGATTGGCTACACCTTC

abundance: NA
v_gene: TRBV21-1
j_gene: TRBJ2-4
d_gene: NA
CDR3aa: CASSWRQGALGYIQYF
CDR3nt: TGTGCCAGCAGCTGGCGACAGGGGGCGCTTGGATACATTCAGTACTTC

abundance: NA
v_gene: TRBV6-6
j_gene: TRBJ2-7
d_gene: TRBD1
CDR3aa: CASSLDRDSYEQYF
CDR3nt: TGTGCCAGCAGTCTGGACAGGGACTCCTACGAGCAGTACTTC